The 12 T cell receptor beta chains listed next were all sequenced from one sample in a study of PD-L1 blockade in urothelial cancer (dated by TCRdb to about 2017). The label giving this sample's time point can be read as: peripheral blood 6 weeks after treatment start. Libraries came from the immunoSEQ multiplex PCR assay. The table was pulled from immuneACCESS by TCRdb, which kept in-frame rearrangements only. Such tables lose some clones; where checked, under half of the loss comes from unresolved V genes, and the rest has no known cause. This sample holds about 76,000 clones; approximately 90% were observed only once. The ten largest clones add up to roughly 0.8% of the sample. The source was PBMCs, collected around atezolizumab (anti-PD-L1) treatment. All receptors derive from a woman aged 80 or over with urothelial cancer.

The J gene is TRBJ1-2, the V gene TRBV27, with D possibly TRBD1 on 6 matching bases. CDR1 and CDR2 from the germline V gene are MNHEY and SMNVEV (reference sequence). Trimming left V 6 bases short and J 0 bases short, with 14 bases between. The CDR3 is made up of 15 amino acids. This chain's CDR3 is CASRGGAIANYGYTF. CDR3 nucleotide sequence: TGTGCCAGCAGAGGGGGGGCGATAGCTAACTATGGCTACACCTTC.

The chain recombines TRBV28 with TRBJ2-5, with 11 nucleotides matching TRBD2. Losses at the gene ends were 4 bases for V and 4 bases for J; bases not matched to a gene: 14. The germline gives CDR1 MDHEN, CDR2 SYDVKM. CDR3 size: 18 residues. The CDR3 DNA reads TGTGCCAGCAGTTCCCTTAGCGGGAGGGCCGGGGAGAGAGAGACCCAGTACTTC. Its protein product is CASSSLSGRAGERETQYF.

The V and J genes are TRBV5-1 and TRBJ1-1, with a possible D match to TRBD1 (6 bases). The CDR3 runs to 13 residues. V was cut by 9 bases and J by 4 bases, with 16 bases left in between. Germline V lookup: CDR1 SGHRS, CDR2 YFSETQ. The CDR3 loop reads CATAQGLGTEAFF. The CDR3 DNA is TGCGCCACCGCACAGGGTTTGGGCACTGAAGCTTTCTTT.

V is TRBV7-9 and J is TRBJ2-7; D might be TRBD2 (6 bases). The CDR3 has 15 residues. Germline V gene data show CDR1 as SEHNR and CDR2 as FQNEAQ (reference sequence). V gave up 7 bases and J gave up 4 bases, with 20 bases separating them. DNA for the CDR3: TGTGCCAGCACCAAGTTAGCGGTTCCGGGTTACGAGCAGTACTTC. This translates into CASTKLAVPGYEQYF.

V usage is TRBV27 and J usage is TRBJ1-2; D gene ambiguous. The V end was cut by 6 bases, the J end by 3 bases, with 14 bases between. The germline V gene encodes CDR1 MNHEY and CDR2 SMNVEV (reference sequence). This CDR3 has 14 residues. CDR3 in DNA: TGTGCCAGCAGAGCGCGGGAAACCCACTATGGCTACACCTTC. Its protein is CASRARETHYGYTF.

The V gene is TRBV5-1, the J gene TRBJ1-4; no definite D call. Germline V gene lookup returns CDR1 SGHRS and CDR2 YFSETQ. This CDR3 spans 16 amino acids. V shed 0 bases and J shed 1 base, with 10 bases lying between them. This CDR3 is CASSLEGGRTNEKLFF. CDR3 coding DNA: TGCGCCAGCAGCTTGGAAGGCGGGAGAACTAATGAAAAACTGTTTTTT. Together with reference TRBV5-1 and TRBJ1-4, the CDR3 gives the full variable domain: KAGVTQTPRYLIKTRGQQVTLSCSPISGHRSVSWYQQTPGQGLQFLFEYFSETQRNKGNFPGRFSGRQFSNSRSEMNVSTLELGDSALYLCASSLEGGRTNEKLFFGSGTQLSVL.

The rearrangement uses TRBV7-6 and TRBJ1-4; a weak D match, TRBD1 (6 bases). Per the germline V gene, CDR1 is SGHVS and CDR2 is FNYEAQ. The CDR3 spans 14 residues. The V and J ends lost 9 bases and 2 bases respectively, with 13 bases between them. The DNA for the CDR3 is TGTGCCAGAATCCCGACAGGTACTAATGAAAAACTGTTTTTT. This gives the protein CARIPTGTNEKLFF.

The rearrangement links TRBV28 to TRBJ2-1; TRBD2 aligns across 9 bases. Per the germline V gene, CDR1 is MDHEN and CDR2 is SYDVKM. This CDR3 is 15 amino acids long. The V and J ends lost 6 bases and 8 bases, in that order; junction bases with no gene match: 11. Here the CDR3 DNA reads TGTGCCAGCAGCCGTAACGGACTAGCGCGGCATGAGCAGTTCTTC. This translates into CASSRNGLARHEQFF.

The chain has TRBV5-1 and TRBJ2-7; 11 bases match TRBD2. The CDR3 sequence is 14 residues long. After removal of 4 bases from V and 4 bases from J, the junction contained 4 bases not matched to a gene. Per the germline V gene, CDR1 is SGHRS and CDR2 is YFSETQ. DNA for the CDR3: TGCGCCAGCAGCCCGGGGACTAGCGGATACGAGCAGTACTTC. Translating gives CASSPGTSGYEQYF.

The chain links TRBV6-1 to TRBJ2-7; the D is unclear. Per the germline V gene, CDR1 is MNHNS and CDR2 is SASEGT. CDR3 length: 14 residues. With 1 base removed from V and 9 bases from J, the gap between germline ends came to 16 bases. The CDR3 DNA reads as TGTGCCAGCAGTGAAGGGCCGTCGGTTGCTAGGCAGTACTTC. Residues: CASSEGPSVARQYF.

The V call is TRBV2, the J call TRBJ2-2; no firm D call. V lost 4 bases to trimming and J lost 5 bases, with 11 bases between them. CDR1 and CDR2 from the germline V gene are SNHLY and FYNNEI. The length of the CDR3 is 14 residues. CDR3 bases: TGTGCCAGCAGTGTGTGGTTAGTAACCGGGGAGCTGTTTTTT. Protein: CASSVWLVTGELFF.

The table lists this clone with a count of one. The rearrangement uses TRBV7-8 and TRBJ2-2, with 9 bases aligning to TRBD2. With V trimmed by 6 bases and J by 6 bases, 8 bases remained unmatched. Germline V gene sequence: CDR1 SGHVS, CDR2 FQNEAQ. This CDR3 has 15 amino acids. This CDR3 is CASSFSGSGSGELFF. The CDR3 DNA follows: TGTGCCAGCAGTTTTAGCGGGAGTGGGTCCGGGGAGCTGTTTTTT.